These 9 T cell receptor beta chains were sequenced from one sample in a study of OX40 agonist ivuxolimab in advanced cancers. Clones were read by immunoSEQ multiplex PCR, and TCRdb kept only the in-frame ones, dropping some. The table includes about 86,000 clones, more than 80% detected once. Sequencing used CD4+ or CD8+ T cells sorted from blood, obtained in a trial of the OX40 agonist ivuxolimab. These receptors all stem from an adult with an advanced solid tumor such as melanoma, head and neck, liver or kidney cancer.

The chain carries TRBV27 and TRBJ1-3, with D possibly matching TRBD1 (5 bases). V lost 6 bases and J 4 bases, leaving 13 bases between the germline ends. Per germline, CDR1 MNHEY and CDR2 SMNVEV (reference sequence). The CDR3 sequence is 14 residues long. The chain's CDR3 is CASRTGPAGNTIYF. The CDR3, as DNA: TGTGCCAGCAGGACGGGACCCGCGGGAAACACCATATATTTT.

V and J are TRBV5-5 and TRBJ2-7; no reliable D call. Germline loops: CDR1 SGHKS, CDR2 YYEKEE (reference sequence). V was cut by 0 bases and J by 3 bases, with 4 bases left in between. This CDR3 is built from 12 residues. The CDR3: CASSLGDYEQYF. CDR3 bases: TGTGCCAGCAGCTTGGGGGACTACGAGCAGTACTTC.

This chain joins TRBV5-1 and TRBJ1-2; 9 bases fit TRBD1. This CDR3 has 14 residues. Germline V gene lookup returns CDR1 SGHRS and CDR2 YFSETQ. Unmatched junction bases numbered 10, after V lost 5 bases and J lost 8 bases. The CDR3 DNA reads as TGCGCCAGCAGTCACAGGGGGCGACGTTTGGGCTACACCTTC. Amino acids: CASSHRGRRLGYTF.

V is TRBV27 and J is TRBJ2-1, with 10 bases that match TRBD2. The CDR3 has 14 residues. Germline values: CDR1 MNHEY, CDR2 SMNVEV (reference sequence). V dropped 8 bases and J dropped 6; count of bases not matched to a gene: 7. This CDR3 is CASGLAGEFNEQFF. The CDR3 DNA reads as TGTGCCAGCGGTCTAGCGGGAGAGTTCAATGAGCAGTTCTTC.

The chain has TRBV7-9 and TRBJ2-4; no definite D call. V lost 4 bases and J 7 bases, leaving 8 bases between the germline ends. The length of the CDR3 is 12 residues. CDR1 is SEHNR, CDR2 FQNEAQ, per germline (reference sequence). CDR3 in amino acids: CASSSRWNIQYF. The CDR3 DNA follows: TGTGCCAGCAGCTCCAGGTGGAACATTCAGTACTTC.

This clone was seen only once. The chain joins TRBV5-4 to TRBJ2-3; D not resolved. Trimming removed 2 bases from V and 1 base from J, with 8 bases in between. The CDR3 spans 14 residues. Germline values: CDR1 SGHNT, CDR2 YYREEE (reference sequence). For the CDR3, the DNA is TGTGCCAGCAGCTTCGGGTTGGGCACAGATACGCAGTATTTT. This codes for CASSFGLGTDTQYF.

J is TRBJ1-1 and V is TRBV6-1; 7 nucleotides match TRBD1. The V and J ends lost 4 bases and 4 bases, in that order; junction bases with no gene match: 6. The germline V gene has CDR1 MNHNS and CDR2 SASEGT. The CDR3 consists of 14 residues. CDR3 DNA: TGTGCCAGCAGTGTAAAACAGGGGATCACTGAAGCTTTCTTT. Translating gives CASSVKQGITEAFF.

The rearrangement joins TRBV6-5 to TRBJ1-2; D not certain. V was trimmed by 4 bases and J by 8 bases, leaving 23 bases between them. Per germline, CDR1 MNHEY and CDR2 SVGAGI. This CDR3 has 16 amino acids. The DNA for the CDR3 is TGTGCCAGCAGTTTGATCGGCGCCCTGGCAGACGGGGGCTACACCTTC. This translates into CASSLIGALADGGYTF.

The chain carries TRBV14 and TRBJ2-7; unclear D gene. This CDR3 contains 13 residues. V gave up 4 bases and J gave up 5 bases, with 12 bases separating them. The germline V gene has CDR1 SGHDN and CDR2 FVKESK. DNA of the CDR3: TGTGCCAGCAGCCCTTCCGAAAGGGACGAGCAGTACTTC. Translation gives CASSPSERDEQYF.